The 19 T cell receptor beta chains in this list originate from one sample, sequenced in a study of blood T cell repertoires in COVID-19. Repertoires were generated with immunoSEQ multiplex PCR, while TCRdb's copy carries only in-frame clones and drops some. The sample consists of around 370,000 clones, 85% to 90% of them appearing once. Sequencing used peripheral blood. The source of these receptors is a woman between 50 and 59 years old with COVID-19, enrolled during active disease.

CDR3 residues: CASSLAGVRYEQYF. CDR3 DNA: TGTGCCAGCAGCTTAGCGGGAGTAAGGTACGAGCAGTACTTC. This rearrangement joins TRBV13 to TRBJ2-7; D perhaps matches TRBD2 (6 bases). CDR1 PRHDT and CDR2 FYEKMQ come from the germline V gene (reference sequence). The CDR3 consists of 14 residues. Trimming shortened V by 1 base and J by 4 bases, and 11 bases separated the two germline ends.

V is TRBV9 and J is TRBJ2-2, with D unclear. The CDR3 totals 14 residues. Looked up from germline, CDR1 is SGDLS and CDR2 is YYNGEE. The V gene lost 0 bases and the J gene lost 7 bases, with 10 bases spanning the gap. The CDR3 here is CASSVVSRVGELFF. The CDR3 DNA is TGTGCCAGCAGCGTAGTAAGCCGTGTCGGGGAGCTGTTTTTT.

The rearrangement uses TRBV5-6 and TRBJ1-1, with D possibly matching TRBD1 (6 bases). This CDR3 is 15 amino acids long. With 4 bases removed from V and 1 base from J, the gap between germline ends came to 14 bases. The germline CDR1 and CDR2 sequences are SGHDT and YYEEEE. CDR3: CASSLGQIGNTEAFF. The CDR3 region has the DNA TGTGCCAGCAGCCTTGGACAGATTGGGAACACTGAAGCTTTCTTT.

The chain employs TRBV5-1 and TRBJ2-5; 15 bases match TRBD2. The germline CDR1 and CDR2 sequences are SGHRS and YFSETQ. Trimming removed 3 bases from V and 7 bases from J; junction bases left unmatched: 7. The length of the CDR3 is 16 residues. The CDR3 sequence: CASSSGTSGRLGTQYF. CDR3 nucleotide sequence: TGCGCCAGCAGCTCCGGGACTAGCGGGAGGTTGGGGACCCAGTACTTC.

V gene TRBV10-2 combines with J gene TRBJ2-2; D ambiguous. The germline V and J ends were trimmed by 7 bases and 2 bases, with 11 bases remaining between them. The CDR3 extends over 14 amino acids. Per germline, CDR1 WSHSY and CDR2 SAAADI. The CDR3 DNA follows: TGCGCCAGCAAAGGTAGCCGTAACACCGGGGAGCTGTTTTTT. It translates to CASKGSRNTGELFF.

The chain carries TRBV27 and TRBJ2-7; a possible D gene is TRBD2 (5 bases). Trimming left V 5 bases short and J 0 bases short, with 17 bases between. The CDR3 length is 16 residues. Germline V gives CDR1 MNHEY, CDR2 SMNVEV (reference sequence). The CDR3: CASSPVASYRSYEQYF. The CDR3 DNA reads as TGTGCCAGCAGTCCAGTGGCTAGCTACCGCTCCTACGAGCAGTACTTC.

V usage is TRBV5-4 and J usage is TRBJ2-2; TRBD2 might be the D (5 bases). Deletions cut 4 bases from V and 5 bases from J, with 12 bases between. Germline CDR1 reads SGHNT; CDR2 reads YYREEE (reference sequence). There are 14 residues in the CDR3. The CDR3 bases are TGTGCCAGCAGCGAGGGTGGAAAGACCGGGGAGCTGTTTTTT. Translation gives CASSEGGKTGELFF.

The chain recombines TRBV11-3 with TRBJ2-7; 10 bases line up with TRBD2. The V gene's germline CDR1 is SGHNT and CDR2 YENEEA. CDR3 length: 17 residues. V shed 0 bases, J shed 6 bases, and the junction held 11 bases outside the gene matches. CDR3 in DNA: TGTGCCAGCAGCTTAGAATTTCTAGCGGGAGCCCTAGTCGAGCAGTACTTC. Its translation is CASSLEFLAGALVEQYF.

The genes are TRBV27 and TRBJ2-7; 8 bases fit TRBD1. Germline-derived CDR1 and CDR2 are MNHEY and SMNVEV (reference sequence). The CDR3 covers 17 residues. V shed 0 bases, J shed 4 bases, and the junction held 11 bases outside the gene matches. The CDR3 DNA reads TGTGCCAGCAGTTTATCCCCCCCCTCAGGGGGCGCGTACGAGCAGTACTTC. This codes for CASSLSPPSGGAYEQYF.

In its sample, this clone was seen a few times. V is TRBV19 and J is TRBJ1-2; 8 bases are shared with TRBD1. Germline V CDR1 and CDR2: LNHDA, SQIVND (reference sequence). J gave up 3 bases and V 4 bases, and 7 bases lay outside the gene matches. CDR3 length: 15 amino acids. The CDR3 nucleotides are TGTGCCAGTAGTACCGGACAGGGACTATACTATGGCTACACCTTC. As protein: CASSTGQGLYYGYTF.

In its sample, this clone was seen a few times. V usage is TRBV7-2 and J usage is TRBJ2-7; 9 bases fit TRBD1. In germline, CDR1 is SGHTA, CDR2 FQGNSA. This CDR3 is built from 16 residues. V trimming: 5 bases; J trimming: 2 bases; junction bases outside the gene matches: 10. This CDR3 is CASSPQGTGSTYEQYF. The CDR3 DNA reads TGTGCCAGCAGCCCGCAGGGGACAGGGTCGACCTACGAGCAGTACTTC.

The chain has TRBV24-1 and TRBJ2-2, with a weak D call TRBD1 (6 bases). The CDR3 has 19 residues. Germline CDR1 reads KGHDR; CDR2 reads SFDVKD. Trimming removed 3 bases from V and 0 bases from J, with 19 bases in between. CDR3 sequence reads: CATSDPLGTWDANTGELFF. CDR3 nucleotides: TGTGCCACCAGTGATCCCCTGGGGACATGGGACGCGAACACCGGGGAGCTGTTTTTT.

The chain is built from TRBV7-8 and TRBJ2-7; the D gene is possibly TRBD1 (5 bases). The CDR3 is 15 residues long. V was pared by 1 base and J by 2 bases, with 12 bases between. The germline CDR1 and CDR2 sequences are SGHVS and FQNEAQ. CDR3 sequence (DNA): TGTGCCAGCAGCTTAGACGCGACAGCAGCCTACGAGCAGTACTTC. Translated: CASSLDATAAYEQYF.

CDR3 protein: CASSPVGTKTYGYTF. The CDR3 bases are TGTGCCAGCTCACCGGTAGGGACAAAAACCTATGGCTACACCTTC. The genes are TRBV18 and TRBJ1-2, with D tentatively TRBD1 (6 bases). Germline V gene data show CDR1 as KGHSH and CDR2 as LQKENI. The CDR3 contains 15 residues. V was clipped by 3 bases and J by 4 bases, with 15 bases between them.

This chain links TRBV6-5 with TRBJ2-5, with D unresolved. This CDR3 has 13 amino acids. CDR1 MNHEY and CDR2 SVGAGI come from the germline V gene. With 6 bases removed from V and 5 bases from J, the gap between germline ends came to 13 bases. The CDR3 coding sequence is TGTGCCAGCAGCCTCGCCCTTAGTGAGACCCAGTACTTC. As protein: CASSLALSETQYF.

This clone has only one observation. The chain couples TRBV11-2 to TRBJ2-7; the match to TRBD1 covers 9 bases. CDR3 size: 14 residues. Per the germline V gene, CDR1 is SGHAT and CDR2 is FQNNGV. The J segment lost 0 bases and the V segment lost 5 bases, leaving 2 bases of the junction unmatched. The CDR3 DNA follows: TGTGCCAGCAGCCGGGACAGGGTCTCCTACGAGCAGTACTTC. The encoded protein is CASSRDRVSYEQYF.

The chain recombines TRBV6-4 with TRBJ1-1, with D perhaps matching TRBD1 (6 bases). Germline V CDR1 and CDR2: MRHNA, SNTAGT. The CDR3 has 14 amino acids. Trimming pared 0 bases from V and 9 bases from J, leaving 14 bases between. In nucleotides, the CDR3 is TGTGCCAGCAGTGACTCCTCAGGGGCGAGAAAAGCTTTCTTT. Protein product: CASSDSSGARKAFF.

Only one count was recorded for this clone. Here the CDR3 reads CASSLGQGVEKLFF. The CDR3 region has the DNA TGTGCCAGTAGTTTGGGACAGGGAGTAGAAAAACTGTTTTTT. The chain combines TRBV19 with TRBJ1-4, with 9 positions matching TRBD1. The ends lost 5 bases at V and 8 bases at J; junction bases unmatched: 6. The germline CDR1 and CDR2 sequences are LNHDA and SQIVND (reference sequence). The CDR3 spans 14 residues.

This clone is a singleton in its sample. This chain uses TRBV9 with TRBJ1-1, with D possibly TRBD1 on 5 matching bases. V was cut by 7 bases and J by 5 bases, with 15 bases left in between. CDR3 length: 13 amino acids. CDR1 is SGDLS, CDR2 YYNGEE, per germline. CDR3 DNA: TGTGCCAGCGAGCATGGGGAGGGGACTGAAGCTTTCTTT. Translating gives CASEHGEGTEAFF.